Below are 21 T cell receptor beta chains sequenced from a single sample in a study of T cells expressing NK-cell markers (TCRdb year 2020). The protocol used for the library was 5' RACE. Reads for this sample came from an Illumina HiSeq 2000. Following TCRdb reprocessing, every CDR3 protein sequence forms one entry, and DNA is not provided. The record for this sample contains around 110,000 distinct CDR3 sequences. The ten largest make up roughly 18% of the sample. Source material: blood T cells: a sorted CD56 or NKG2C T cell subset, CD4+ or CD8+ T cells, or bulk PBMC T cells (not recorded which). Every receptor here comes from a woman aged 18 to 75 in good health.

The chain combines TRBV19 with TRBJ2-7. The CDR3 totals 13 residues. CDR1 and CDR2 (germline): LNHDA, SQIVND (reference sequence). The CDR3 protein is CASSMDSPYEQYF.

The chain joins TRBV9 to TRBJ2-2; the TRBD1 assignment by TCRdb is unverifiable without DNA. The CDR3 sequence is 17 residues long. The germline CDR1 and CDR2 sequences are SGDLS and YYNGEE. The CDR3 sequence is CASSATGEVYNTGELFF.

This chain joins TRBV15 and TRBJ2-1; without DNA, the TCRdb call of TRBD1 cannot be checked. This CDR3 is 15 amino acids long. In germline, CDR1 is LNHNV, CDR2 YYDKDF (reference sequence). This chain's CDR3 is CATSRSGTGLNEQFF.

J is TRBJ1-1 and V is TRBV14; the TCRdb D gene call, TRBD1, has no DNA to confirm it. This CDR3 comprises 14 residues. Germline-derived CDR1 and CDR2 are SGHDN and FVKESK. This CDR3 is CASSQVQPGSEAFF.

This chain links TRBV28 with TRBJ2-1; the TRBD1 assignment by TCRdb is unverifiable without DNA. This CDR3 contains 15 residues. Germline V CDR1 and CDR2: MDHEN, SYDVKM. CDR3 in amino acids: CASSLWGSGGAEQFF.

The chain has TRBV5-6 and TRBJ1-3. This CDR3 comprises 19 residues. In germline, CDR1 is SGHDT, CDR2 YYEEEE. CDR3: CASSLEVAPTIPFGNTIYF.

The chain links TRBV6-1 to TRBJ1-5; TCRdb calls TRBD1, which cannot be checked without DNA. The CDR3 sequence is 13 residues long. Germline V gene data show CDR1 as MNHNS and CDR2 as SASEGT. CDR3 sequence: CASSEGTAWPQHF.

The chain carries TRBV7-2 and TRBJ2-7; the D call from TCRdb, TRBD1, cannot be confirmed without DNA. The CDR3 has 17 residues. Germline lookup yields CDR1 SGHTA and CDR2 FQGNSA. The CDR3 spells CASSFMAGERFNYEQYF.

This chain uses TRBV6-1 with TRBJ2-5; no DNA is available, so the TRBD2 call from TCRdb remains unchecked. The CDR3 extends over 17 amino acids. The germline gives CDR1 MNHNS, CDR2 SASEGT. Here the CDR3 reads CASSRGGGVYLQETQYF.

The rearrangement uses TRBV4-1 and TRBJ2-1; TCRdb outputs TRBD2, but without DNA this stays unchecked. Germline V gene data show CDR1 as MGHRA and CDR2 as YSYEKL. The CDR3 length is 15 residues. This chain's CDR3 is CASSQDLAGSDEQFF.

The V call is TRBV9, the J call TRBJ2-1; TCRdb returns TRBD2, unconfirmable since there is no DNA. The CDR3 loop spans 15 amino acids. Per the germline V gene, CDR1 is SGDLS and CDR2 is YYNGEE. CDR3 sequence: CASSVAGAVGDEQFF.

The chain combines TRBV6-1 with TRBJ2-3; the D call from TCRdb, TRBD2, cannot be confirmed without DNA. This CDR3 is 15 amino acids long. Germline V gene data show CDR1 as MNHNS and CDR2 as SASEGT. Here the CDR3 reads CASSATSGGSDTQYF.

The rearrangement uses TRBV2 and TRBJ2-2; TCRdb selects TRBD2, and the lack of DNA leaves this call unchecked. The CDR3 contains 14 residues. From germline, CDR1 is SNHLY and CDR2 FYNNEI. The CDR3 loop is CASSQPEGTGELFF.

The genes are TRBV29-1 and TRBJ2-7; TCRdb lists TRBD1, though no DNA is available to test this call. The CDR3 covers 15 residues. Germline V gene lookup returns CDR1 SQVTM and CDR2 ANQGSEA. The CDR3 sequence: CSVETTGEPSYEQYF.

This chain's CDR3 is CAWSVGEVGEQFF. The chain is built from TRBV30 and TRBJ2-1; TCRdb lists TRBD2, though no DNA is available to test this call. The V gene's germline CDR1 is GTSNPN and CDR2 SVGIG (reference sequence). The CDR3 sequence is 13 residues long.

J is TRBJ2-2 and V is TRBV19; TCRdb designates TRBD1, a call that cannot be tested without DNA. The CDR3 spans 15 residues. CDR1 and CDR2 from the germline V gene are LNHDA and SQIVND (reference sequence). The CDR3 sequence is CASFVGGAYTGELFF.

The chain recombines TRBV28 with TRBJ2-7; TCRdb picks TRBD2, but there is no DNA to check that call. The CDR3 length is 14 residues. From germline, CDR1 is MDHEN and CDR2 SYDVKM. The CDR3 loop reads CASTTLVGVREQYF.

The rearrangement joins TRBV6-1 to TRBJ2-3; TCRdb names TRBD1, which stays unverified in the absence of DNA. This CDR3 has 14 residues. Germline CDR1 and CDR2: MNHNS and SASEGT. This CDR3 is CASRPQGFTDTQYF.

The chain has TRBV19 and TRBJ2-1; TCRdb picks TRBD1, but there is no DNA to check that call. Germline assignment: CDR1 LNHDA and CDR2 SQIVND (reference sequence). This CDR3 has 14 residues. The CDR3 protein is CASSMRGTYNEQFF.

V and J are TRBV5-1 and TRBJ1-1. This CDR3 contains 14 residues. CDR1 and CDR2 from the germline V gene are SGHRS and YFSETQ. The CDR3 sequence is CASSLEGGDTEAFF.

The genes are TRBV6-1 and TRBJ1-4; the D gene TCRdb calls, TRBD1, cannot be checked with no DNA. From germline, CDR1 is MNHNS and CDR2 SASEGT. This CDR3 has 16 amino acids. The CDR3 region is CASSELGTGLDEKLFF.